The 28 T cell receptor beta chains below all came from one sample that was sequenced in a study of control samples from healthy donors and cancer patients. The assay was immunoSEQ multiplex PCR, and TCRdb's table has in-frame clones only and misses some. The table lists 120,000 or so clones, over 75% of them singletons, with around 3% in the top ten. Material for sequencing was blood. The receptor source for this set is a man aged 60-69 years in good health.

The chain has TRBV3-1 (or the pseudogene TRBV3-2) and TRBJ2-7; 9 bases align to TRBD1. Germline V gene lookup returns CDR1 LGHDT and CDR2 YNNKEL (reference sequence). The CDR3 runs to 18 residues. Trimming cost V 0 bases and J 0 bases; bases outside gene matches: 9. CDR3 DNA sequence: TGTGCCAGCAGCCAAGACCACCCGGGACAGGGAATCTCCTACGAGCAGTACTTC. This gives the protein CASSQDHPGQGISYEQYF.

V gene TRBV3-1 (or the pseudogene TRBV3-2) combines with J gene TRBJ2-3, with 13 nucleotides matching TRBD2. V dropped 4 bases and J dropped 4; count of bases not matched to a gene: 2. Germline CDR1 LGHDT, CDR2 YNNKEL (reference sequence). CDR3 size: 15 residues. The DNA for the CDR3 is TGTGCCAGCAGCCGACTAGCGGGGGGTTCAGATACGCAGTATTTT. Protein product: CASSRLAGGSDTQYF.

This clone showed up just a few times. This CDR3 reads CASSPPSANVLTF. The CDR3 DNA reads TGTGCCAGCAGCCCCCCATCCGCCAACGTCCTGACTTTC. The chain recombines TRBV7-2 with TRBJ2-6; D remains unclear. Per germline, CDR1 SGHTA and CDR2 FQGNSA. The V end was cut by 5 bases, the J end by 7 bases, with 9 bases between. The CDR3 is 13 amino acids.

V and J are TRBV28 and TRBJ2-7, with D possibly being TRBD1 or TRBD2 (6 bases each). Germline V lookup: CDR1 MDHEN, CDR2 SYDVKM. This CDR3 has 15 residues. V lost 3 bases, J lost 3 bases, and 15 bases lay in between. The CDR3 sequence is CASSFLGGAHYEQYF. CDR3 nucleotide sequence: TGTGCCAGCAGTTTCCTCGGGGGCGCTCACTACGAGCAGTACTTC.

V is TRBV7-2 and J is TRBJ2-3; no reliable D call. Germline loops: CDR1 SGHTA, CDR2 FQGNSA. Trimming took 1 base from V and 3 from J, leaving 8 bases between them. This CDR3 is 14 amino acids long. CDR3 bases: TGTGCCAGCAGCTTAGGATTAGGGACAGATACGCAGTATTTT. Amino acid sequence: CASSLGLGTDTQYF. Together with reference TRBV7-2 and TRBJ2-3, the CDR3 gives the full variable domain: GAGVSQSPSNKVTEKGKDVELRCDPISGHTALYWYRQSLGQGLEFLIYFQGNSAPDKSGLPSDRFSAERTGGSVSTLTIQRTQQEDSAVYLCASSLGLGTDTQYFGPGTRLTVL.

The chain has TRBV18 and TRBJ1-6, with TRBD1 matching 8 bases. Trimming took 3 bases from V and 12 from J; bases not matched to a gene: 16. The V gene's germline CDR1 is KGHSH and CDR2 LQKENI. CDR3 length equals 17 residues. The CDR3 nucleotides are TGTGCCAGCTCACCCCTCCCGCCGGGACAGGTCCAGATACCCCTCCACTTT. Translated, it gives CASSPLPPGQVQIPLHF.

The rearrangement links TRBV7-9 to TRBJ2-3; D possibly corresponds to TRBD1 (5 bases). The germline CDR1 and CDR2 sequences are SEHNR and FQNEAQ (reference sequence). Trimming left V 0 bases short and J 1 base short, with 11 bases between. The CDR3 extends over 16 amino acids. CDR3 coding DNA: TGTGCCAGCAGCTTAGCTGGATTAGGGGGCACAGATACGCAGTATTTT. Translation: CASSLAGLGGTDTQYF.

The chain has TRBV28 and TRBJ2-7; 7 positions match TRBD2. The CDR3 is 14 residues long. Trimming removed 4 bases from V and 2 bases from J; junction bases left unmatched: 5. The germline V gene has CDR1 MDHEN and CDR2 SYDVKM. CDR3 DNA sequence: TGTGCCAGCAGTTGGGAGGGACTACCCTACGAGCAGTACTTC. Protein sequence: CASSWEGLPYEQYF.

This clone was observed a handful of times. The sample holds other DNA sequences that translate to the same CDR3. The chain joins TRBV28 to TRBJ1-1; maybe TRBD1 (5 bases). Trimming pared 2 bases from V and 8 bases from J, leaving 6 bases between. Looked up from germline, CDR1 is MDHEN and CDR2 is SYDVKM. This CDR3 has 11 residues. The CDR3 bases are TGTGCCAGCAGTTTACAGGGAGAAGCTTTCTTT. Translated: CASSLQGEAFF.

The rearrangement joins TRBV2 to TRBJ2-3, with D perhaps TRBD2 (5 bases). This CDR3 comprises 15 residues. Germline-derived CDR1 and CDR2 are SNHLY and FYNNEI. Between the trimmed V and J ends, which lost 10 bases and 4 bases, there was a span of 21 bases. The CDR3 coding sequence is TGTGCCACAGCACAGAGAAGTGAGGGAGCAGATACGCAGTATTTT. Protein product: CATAQRSEGADTQYF.

Here the CDR3 DNA reads TGTGCCAGCATAGCGGGGGACCGAGAGACCCAGTACTTC. Protein product: CASIAGDRETQYF. This chain uses TRBV19 with TRBJ2-5; 9 nucleotides align to TRBD2. This CDR3 spans 13 amino acids. Germline V gene lookup returns CDR1 LNHDA and CDR2 SQIVND (reference sequence). V shed 9 bases, J shed 4 bases, and the junction held 6 bases outside the gene matches.

This clone was detected only once. The V gene is TRBV27, the J gene TRBJ2-7, with D perhaps assigned TRBD1 or TRBD2 (5 bases each). With 6 bases removed from V and 2 bases from J, the gap between germline ends came to 23 bases. Germline-derived CDR1 and CDR2 are MNHEY and SMNVEV (reference sequence). The CDR3 consists of 17 residues. The CDR3 DNA reads as TGTGCCAGCAGATCCATCGGGGACCGTCCGACTCCCTACGAGCAGTACTTC. Protein product: CASRSIGDRPTPYEQYF.

The gene calls are TRBV28 and TRBJ1-5, with a weak D call TRBD1 (5 bases). CDR1 and CDR2 (germline): MDHEN, SYDVKM. V was cut by 7 bases and J by 3 bases, with 16 bases left in between. The CDR3 consists of 15 residues. The CDR3 DNA reads as TGTGCCAGCACCCAACAGGTCCTATCCAATCAGCCCCAGCATTTT. As protein: CASTQQVLSNQPQHF.

The V and J genes are TRBV28 and TRBJ1-2; the D is unclear. Per the germline V gene, CDR1 is MDHEN and CDR2 is SYDVKM. The CDR3 consists of 13 residues. The V end was cut by 5 bases, the J end by 7 bases, with 14 bases between. CDR3 in DNA: TGTGCCAGCAGTCCGGTTTTATTGGGTGGCTACACCTTC. It yields the protein CASSPVLLGGYTF.

The gene calls are TRBV2 and TRBJ2-3; D not resolved. Germline V gene sequence: CDR1 SNHLY, CDR2 FYNNEI. This CDR3 is 16 amino acids long. Trimming removed 3 bases at V and 2 bases at J, with 15 bases between. The CDR3 sequence: CASSDITQRVTDTQYF. In nucleotides, the CDR3 is TGTGCCAGCAGTGATATTACCCAGCGTGTCACAGATACGCAGTATTTT.

CDR3 protein: CASSDTQLPTNYGYTF. CDR3 coding DNA: TGTGCCAGCAGTGACACCCAGCTTCCAACTAACTATGGCTACACCTTC. V is TRBV6-1 and J is TRBJ1-2, with unresolved D. Germline CDR1 is MNHNS and CDR2 is SASEGT. Trimming cost V 3 bases and J 0 bases, with 14 bases left between them. The CDR3 sequence is 16 residues long.

This chain joins TRBV18 and TRBJ1-5, with a tentative D call TRBD1 (6 bases). V dropped 8 bases and J dropped 6 bases, with 14 bases sitting between them. The CDR3 is 13 residues long. The V gene's germline CDR1 is KGHSH and CDR2 LQKENI. The CDR3 region is CASTQGITQPQHF. The CDR3 bases are TGTGCCAGCACACAGGGAATCACTCAGCCCCAGCATTTT.

J is TRBJ1-2 and V is TRBV28, with 7 bases matching TRBD1. Germline values: CDR1 MDHEN, CDR2 SYDVKM. This CDR3 region has 17 residues. J gave up 8 bases and V 4 bases, and 19 bases lay outside the gene matches. CDR3 coding DNA: TGTGCCAGCAGTTCCATGCTGTCCACAGGGGACGGCCGCGGCTACACCTTC. This codes for CASSSMLSTGDGRGYTF.

The J gene is TRBJ2-5, the V gene TRBV7-9; 12 nucleotides match TRBD1. CDR1 is SEHNR, CDR2 FQNEAQ, per germline (reference sequence). This CDR3 is 19 amino acids long. After removal of 3 bases from V and 5 bases from J, the junction contained 16 bases not matched to a gene. For the CDR3, the DNA is TGTGCCAGCAGCTTTTCTCCCGGGACAGGGGGCGGCGGATATGAGACCCAGTACTTC. Protein product: CASSFSPGTGGGGYETQYF. Looking up the rest from reference TRBV7-9 and TRBJ2-5 gives the full variable domain: DTGVSQNPRHKITKRGQNVTFRCDPISEHNRLYWYRQTLGQGPEFLTYFQNEAQLEKSRLLSDRFSAERPKGSFSTLEIQRTEQGDSAMYLCASSFSPGTGGGGYETQYFGPGTRLLVL.

V usage is TRBV7-8 and J usage is TRBJ1-5; TRBD1 matches at 7 bases. Germline-derived CDR1 and CDR2 are SGHVS and FQNEAQ. The CDR3 totals 16 residues. V shed 1 base, J shed 3 bases, and the junction held 6 bases outside the gene matches. As DNA, the CDR3 is TGTGCCAGCAGCTTAGTAGGCAGGGGGAACAATCAGCCCCAGCATTTT. Amino acids: CASSLVGRGNNQPQHF.

The chain has TRBV24-1 and TRBJ1-5, with D possibly TRBD1 on 5 matching bases. V was pared by 4 bases and J by 15 bases, with 15 bases between. CDR1 is KGHDR, CDR2 SFDVKD, per germline. The CDR3 is 12 residues long. CDR3 loop: CATSDASQGRHF. The CDR3 bases are TGTGCCACCAGTGACGCCTCGCAGGGTCGGCATTTT.

The chain carries TRBV6-5 and TRBJ1-2; D ambiguous. Trimming took 5 bases from V and 4 from J, leaving 11 bases between them. The CDR3 spans 13 residues. The V gene's germline CDR1 is MNHEY and CDR2 SVGAGI. CDR3 nucleotide sequence: TGTGCCAGCAGTCCCACTAGAGGCTATGGCTACACCTTC. Its translation: CASSPTRGYGYTF.

This clone was seen only a few times. J is TRBJ2-1 and V is TRBV18; TRBD2 matches 10 bases. The CDR3 covers 17 residues. Germline-derived CDR1 and CDR2 are KGHSH and LQKENI. V lost 0 bases to trimming and J lost 7 bases; unmatched junction nucleotides: 9. The CDR3 loop reads CASSPPNERGGSNEQFF. CDR3 in DNA: TGTGCCAGCTCACCACCGAATGAGCGGGGGGGCTCGAATGAGCAGTTCTTC.

The V gene is TRBV28, the J gene TRBJ2-5; D possibly corresponds to TRBD2 (6 bases). The CDR3 covers 14 residues. Per the germline V gene, CDR1 is MDHEN and CDR2 is SYDVKM. With 6 bases removed from V and 1 base from J, the gap between germline ends came to 12 bases. The DNA of the CDR3 is TGTGCCAGCAGAAGAGGCGGGGCCCAAGAGACCCAGTACTTC. Translated: CASRRGGAQETQYF.

This clone was detected only once. The chain has TRBV7-6 and TRBJ2-5; TRBD2 matches at 14 bases. The trim removed 5 bases at V and 5 bases at J, leaving 7 bases unmatched. The CDR3 is 16 amino acids. CDR1 and CDR2 from the germline V gene are SGHVS and FNYEAQ. CDR3 bases: TGTGCCAGCAGCCCTGGACTAGCGGGGGGCCCTGAGACCCAGTACTTC. Residues: CASSPGLAGGPETQYF.

This chain connects TRBV11-2 to TRBJ1-5, with a weak D call TRBD1 (5 bases). From germline, CDR1 is SGHAT and CDR2 FQNNGV. This CDR3 is 16 amino acids long. Trimming cost V 1 base and J 10 bases, with 20 bases left between them. Written as DNA, the CDR3 is TGTGCCAGCAGCTTAGGGCAGGGTGGAATGTCCGTACCCCAGCATTTT. Translated: CASSLGQGGMSVPQHF.

This chain joins TRBV11-1 and TRBJ2-7; D uncertain. This CDR3 spans 15 amino acids. The V end lost 7 bases, the J end lost 3 bases, and 19 bases lay between the germline ends. Germline V CDR1 and CDR2: SGHAT, FQDESV (reference sequence). The DNA of the CDR3 is TGTGCCAGCACCATTCAGGTTGCAGGAAACTACGAGCAGTACTTC. This translates into CASTIQVAGNYEQYF.

The rearrangement links TRBV9 to TRBJ2-3; 14 bases line up with TRBD2. CDR1 SGDLS and CDR2 YYNGEE come from the germline V gene. The ends lost 2 bases at V and 7 bases at J; junction bases unmatched: 6. The CDR3 has 16 residues. In nucleotides, the CDR3 is TGTGCCAGCAGCGTGGGACTAGCGGGGGTGGGCAATACGCAGTATTTT. This sequence encodes CASSVGLAGVGNTQYF.